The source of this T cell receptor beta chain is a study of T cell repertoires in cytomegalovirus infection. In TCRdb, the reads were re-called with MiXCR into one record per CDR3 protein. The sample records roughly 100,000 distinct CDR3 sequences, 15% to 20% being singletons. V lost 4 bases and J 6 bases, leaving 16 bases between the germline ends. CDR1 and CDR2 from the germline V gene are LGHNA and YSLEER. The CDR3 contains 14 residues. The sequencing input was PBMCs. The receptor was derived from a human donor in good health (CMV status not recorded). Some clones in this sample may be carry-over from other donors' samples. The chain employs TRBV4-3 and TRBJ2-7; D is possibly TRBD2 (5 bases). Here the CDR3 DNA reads TGCGCCAGCAGCCTGTCACCCGGGGATAGCGAGCAGTACTTC. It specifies CASSLSPGDSEQYF.